This T cell receptor beta chain derives from a study of regulatory T cells in long-lasting Graves disease. V was clipped by 1 base and J by 4 bases, with 10 bases between them. Germline V gives CDR1 SEHNR, CDR2 FQNEAQ (reference sequence). The CDR3 is 14 residues long. Sequencing libraries for TCR beta were prepared with iRepertoire HTBI primers and Arm-PCR of CDR3 regions. TCRdb fed the multiplex PCR reads into MiXCR, producing one record per CDR3 protein. The data hold 320,000 or so distinct CDR3 sequences, with approximately 20% observed a single time. Time point reported: newly diagnosed GD, antithyroid drugs for less than 3 months. RNA isolated from PBMCs was used to make the TCR library.

The origin of this receptor is a female donor with Graves disease. The starting material was peripheral blood mononuclear cells (PBMCs), obtained at new diagnosis, from a patient treated with antithyroid drugs. The rearrangement joins TRBV7-9 to TRBJ1-1; a weak D match, TRBD1 (5 bases). The DNA for the CDR3 is TGTGCCAGCAGCTTAGGGGGGTCGGGCACTGAAGCTTTCTTT. Translated, it gives CASSLGGSGTEAFF.